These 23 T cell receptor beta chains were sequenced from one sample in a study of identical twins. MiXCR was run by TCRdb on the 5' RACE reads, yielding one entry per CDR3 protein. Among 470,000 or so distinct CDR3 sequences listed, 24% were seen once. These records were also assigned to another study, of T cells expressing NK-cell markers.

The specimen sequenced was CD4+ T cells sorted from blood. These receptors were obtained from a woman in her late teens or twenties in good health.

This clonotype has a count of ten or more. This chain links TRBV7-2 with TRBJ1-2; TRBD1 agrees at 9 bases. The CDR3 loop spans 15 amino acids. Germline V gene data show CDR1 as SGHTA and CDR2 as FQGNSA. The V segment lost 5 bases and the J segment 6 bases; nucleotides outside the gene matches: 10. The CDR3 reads CASSPRPGQGDGYTF. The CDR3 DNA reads TGTGCCAGCAGCCCACGACCGGGACAGGGTGATGGCTACACCTTC.

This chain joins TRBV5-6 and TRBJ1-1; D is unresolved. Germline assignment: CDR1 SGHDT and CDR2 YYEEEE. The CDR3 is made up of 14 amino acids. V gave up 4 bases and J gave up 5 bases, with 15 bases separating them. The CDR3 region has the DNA TGTGCCAGCAGCCTTATATTGAGCGGAACTGAAGCTTTCTTT. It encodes CASSLILSGTEAFF.

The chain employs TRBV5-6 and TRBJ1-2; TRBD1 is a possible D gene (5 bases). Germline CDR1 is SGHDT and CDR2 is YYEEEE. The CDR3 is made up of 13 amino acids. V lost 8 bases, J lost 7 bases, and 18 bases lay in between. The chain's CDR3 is CASGGVVGGGYTF. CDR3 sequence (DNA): TGTGCCAGTGGAGGGGTAGTTGGCGGTGGCTACACCTTC.

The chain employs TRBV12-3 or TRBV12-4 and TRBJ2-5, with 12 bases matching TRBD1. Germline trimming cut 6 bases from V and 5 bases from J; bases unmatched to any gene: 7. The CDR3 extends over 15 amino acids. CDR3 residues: CASRPGTGGFETQYF. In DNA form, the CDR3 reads TGTGCCAGCAGGCCCGGGACAGGGGGCTTCGAGACCCAGTACTTC.

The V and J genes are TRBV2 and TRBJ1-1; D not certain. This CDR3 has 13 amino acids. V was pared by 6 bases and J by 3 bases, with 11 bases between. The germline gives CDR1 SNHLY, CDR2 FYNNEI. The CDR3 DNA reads TGTGCCAGCAGACCGGACGGGTACACTGAAGCTTTCTTT. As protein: CASRPDGYTEAFF.

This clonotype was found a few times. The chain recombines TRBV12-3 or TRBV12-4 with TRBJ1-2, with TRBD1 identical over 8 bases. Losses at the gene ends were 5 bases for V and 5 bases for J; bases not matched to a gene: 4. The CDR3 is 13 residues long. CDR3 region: CASSRTGLYGYTF. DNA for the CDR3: TGTGCCAGCAGTCGGACAGGGTTGTATGGCTACACCTTC.

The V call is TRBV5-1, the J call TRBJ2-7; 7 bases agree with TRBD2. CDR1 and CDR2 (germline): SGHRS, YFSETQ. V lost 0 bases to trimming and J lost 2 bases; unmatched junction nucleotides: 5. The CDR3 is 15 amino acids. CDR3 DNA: TGCGCCAGCAGCTTGGCGGCGGGGGTTACCTACGAGCAGTACTTC. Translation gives CASSLAAGVTYEQYF. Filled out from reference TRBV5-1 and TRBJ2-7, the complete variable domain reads KAGVTQTPRYLIKTRGQQVTLSCSPISGHRSVSWYQQTPGQGLQFLFEYFSETQRNKGNFPGRFSGRQFSNSRSEMNVSTLELGDSALYLCASSLAAGVTYEQYFGPGTRLTVT.

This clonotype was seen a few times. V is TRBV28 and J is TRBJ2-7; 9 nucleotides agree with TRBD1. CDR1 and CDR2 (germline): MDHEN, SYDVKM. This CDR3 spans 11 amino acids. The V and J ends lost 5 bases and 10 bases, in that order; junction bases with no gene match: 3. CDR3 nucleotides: TGTGCCAGCAGTCGACAGGGGGATCAGTACTTC. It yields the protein CASSRQGDQYF. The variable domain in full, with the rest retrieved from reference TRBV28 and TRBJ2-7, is DVKVTQSSRYLVKRTGEKVFLECVQDMDHENMFWYRQDPGLGLRLIYFSYDVKMKEKGDIPEGYSVSREKKERFSLILESASTNQTSMYLCASSRQGDQYFGPGTRLTVT.

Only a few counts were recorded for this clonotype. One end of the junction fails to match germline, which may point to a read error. In nucleotides, the CDR3 is TGTGCCAGCAGCTCCTTCTCGGATACGCAGTTTTTT. Translated: CASSSFSDTQFF. The chain carries TRBV7-3 and TRBJ2-3; D is unresolved. The CDR3 has 12 amino acids. The V gene's germline CDR1 is SGHTA and CDR2 FQGTGA.

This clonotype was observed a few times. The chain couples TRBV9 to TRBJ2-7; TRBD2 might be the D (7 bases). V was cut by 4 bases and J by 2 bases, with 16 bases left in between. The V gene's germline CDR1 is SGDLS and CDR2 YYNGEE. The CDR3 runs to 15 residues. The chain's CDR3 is CASSPQKRDTYEQYF. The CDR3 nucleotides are TGTGCCAGCAGCCCCCAAAAGCGGGACACCTACGAGCAGTACTTC.

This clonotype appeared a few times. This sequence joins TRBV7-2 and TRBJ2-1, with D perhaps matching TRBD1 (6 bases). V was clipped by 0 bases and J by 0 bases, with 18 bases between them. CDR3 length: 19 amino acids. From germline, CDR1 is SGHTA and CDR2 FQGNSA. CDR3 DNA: TGTGCCAGCAGCTTAGCGTATACACCACAGGGCCGCTCCTACAATGAGCAGTTCTTC. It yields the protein CASSLAYTPQGRSYNEQFF.

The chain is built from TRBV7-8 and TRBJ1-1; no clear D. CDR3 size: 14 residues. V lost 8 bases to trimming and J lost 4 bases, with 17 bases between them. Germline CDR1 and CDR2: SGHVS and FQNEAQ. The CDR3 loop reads CASGPGEWGTEAFF. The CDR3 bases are TGTGCCAGCGGCCCCGGAGAATGGGGCACTGAAGCTTTCTTT.

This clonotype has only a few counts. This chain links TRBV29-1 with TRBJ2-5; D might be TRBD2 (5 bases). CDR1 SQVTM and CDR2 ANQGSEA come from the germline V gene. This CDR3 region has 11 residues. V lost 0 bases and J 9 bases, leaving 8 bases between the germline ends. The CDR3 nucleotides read TGCAGCGTTGAAGATGAGAGGGCCCAGTACTTC. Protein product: CSVEDERAQYF.

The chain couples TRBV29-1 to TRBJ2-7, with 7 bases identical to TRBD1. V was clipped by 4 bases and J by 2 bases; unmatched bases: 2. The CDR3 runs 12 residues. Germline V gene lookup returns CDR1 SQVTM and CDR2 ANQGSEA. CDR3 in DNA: TGCAGCGTTGGGGGACAGCCCTACGAGCAGTACTTC. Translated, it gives CSVGGQPYEQYF.

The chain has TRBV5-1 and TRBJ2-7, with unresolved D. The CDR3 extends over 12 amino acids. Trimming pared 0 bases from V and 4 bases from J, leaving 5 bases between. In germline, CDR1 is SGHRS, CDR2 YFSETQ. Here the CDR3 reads CASSLDQYEQYF. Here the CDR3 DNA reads TGCGCCAGCAGCTTGGACCAGTACGAGCAGTACTTC.

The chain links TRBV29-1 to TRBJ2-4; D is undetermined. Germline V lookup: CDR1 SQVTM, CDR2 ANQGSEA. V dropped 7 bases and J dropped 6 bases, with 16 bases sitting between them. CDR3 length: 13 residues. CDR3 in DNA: TGCAGCGCCCTGACTCGGGCCTTAAACATTCAGTACTTC. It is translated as CSALTRALNIQYF.

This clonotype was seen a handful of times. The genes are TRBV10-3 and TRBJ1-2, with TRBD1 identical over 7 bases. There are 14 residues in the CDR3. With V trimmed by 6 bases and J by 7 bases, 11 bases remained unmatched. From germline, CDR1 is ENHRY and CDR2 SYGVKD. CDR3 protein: CAIRRDSFVGGYTF. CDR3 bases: TGTGCCATCAGGAGGGACAGCTTCGTCGGTGGCTACACCTTC.

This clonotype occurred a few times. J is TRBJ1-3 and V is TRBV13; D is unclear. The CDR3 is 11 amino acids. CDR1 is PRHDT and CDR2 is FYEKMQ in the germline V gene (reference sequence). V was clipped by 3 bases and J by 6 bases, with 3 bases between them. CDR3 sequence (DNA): TGTGCCAGCAGCTTGGCAAACACCATATATTTT. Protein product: CASSLANTIYF.

CDR3 DNA sequence: TGTGCCAGCAGCCAAGAGTTAGCGGGGCCTAGCACAGATACGCAGTATTTT. Translation gives CASSQELAGPSTDTQYF. This rearrangement joins TRBV3-1 to TRBJ2-3; 8 nucleotides match TRBD2. In germline, CDR1 is LGHDT, CDR2 YNNKEL (reference sequence). This CDR3 spans 17 amino acids. V lost 0 bases and J lost 0; bases outside the gene matches: 5.

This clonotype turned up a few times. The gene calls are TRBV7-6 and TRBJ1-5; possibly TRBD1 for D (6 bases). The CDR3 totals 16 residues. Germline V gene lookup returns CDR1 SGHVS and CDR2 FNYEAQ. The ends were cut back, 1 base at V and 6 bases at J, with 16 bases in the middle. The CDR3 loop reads CASSLGGGGRVQPQHF. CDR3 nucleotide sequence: TGTGCCAGCAGCTTAGGGGGGGGCGGTCGAGTTCAGCCCCAGCATTTT.

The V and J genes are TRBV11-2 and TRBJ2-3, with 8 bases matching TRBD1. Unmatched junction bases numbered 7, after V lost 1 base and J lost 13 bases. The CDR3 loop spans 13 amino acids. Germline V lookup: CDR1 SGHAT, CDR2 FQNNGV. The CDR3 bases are TGTGCCAGCAGCTTAGGCGACAGGGGAGAGGAGTATTTT. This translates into CASSLGDRGEEYF. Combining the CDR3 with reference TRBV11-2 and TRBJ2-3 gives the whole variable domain EAGVAQSPRYKIIEKRQSVAFWCNPISGHATLYWYQQILGQGPKLLIQFQNNGVVDDSQLPKDRFSAERLKGVDSTLKIQPAKLEDSAVYLCASSLGDRGEEYFGPGTRLTVL.

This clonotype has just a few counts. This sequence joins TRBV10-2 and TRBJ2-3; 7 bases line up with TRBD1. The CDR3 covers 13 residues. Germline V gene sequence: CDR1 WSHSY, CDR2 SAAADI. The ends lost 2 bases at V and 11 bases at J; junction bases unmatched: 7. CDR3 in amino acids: CASSEQGGVGQYF. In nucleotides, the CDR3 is TGCGCCAGCAGTGAGCAAGGGGGCGTTGGGCAGTATTTT.

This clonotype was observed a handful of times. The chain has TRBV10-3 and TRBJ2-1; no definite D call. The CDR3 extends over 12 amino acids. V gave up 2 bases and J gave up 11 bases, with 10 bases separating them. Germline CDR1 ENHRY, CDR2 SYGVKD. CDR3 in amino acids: CAISEGTGQQFF. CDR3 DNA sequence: TGTGCCATCAGTGAGGGAACCGGACAGCAGTTCTTC.